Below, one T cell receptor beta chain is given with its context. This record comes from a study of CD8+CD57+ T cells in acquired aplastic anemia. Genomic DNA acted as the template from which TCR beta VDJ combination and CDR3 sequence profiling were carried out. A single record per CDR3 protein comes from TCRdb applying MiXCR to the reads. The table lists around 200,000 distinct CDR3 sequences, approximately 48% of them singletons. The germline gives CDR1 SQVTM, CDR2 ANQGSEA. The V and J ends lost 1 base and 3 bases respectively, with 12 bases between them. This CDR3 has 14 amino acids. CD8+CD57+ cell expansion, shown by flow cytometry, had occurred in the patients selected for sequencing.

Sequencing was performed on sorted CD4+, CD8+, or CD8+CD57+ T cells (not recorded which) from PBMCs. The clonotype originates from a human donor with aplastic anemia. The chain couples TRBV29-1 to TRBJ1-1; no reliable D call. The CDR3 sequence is CSVEGLRTDTEAFF. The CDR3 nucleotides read TGCAGCGTTGAAGGCCTTAGGACGGACACTGAAGCTTTCTTT.